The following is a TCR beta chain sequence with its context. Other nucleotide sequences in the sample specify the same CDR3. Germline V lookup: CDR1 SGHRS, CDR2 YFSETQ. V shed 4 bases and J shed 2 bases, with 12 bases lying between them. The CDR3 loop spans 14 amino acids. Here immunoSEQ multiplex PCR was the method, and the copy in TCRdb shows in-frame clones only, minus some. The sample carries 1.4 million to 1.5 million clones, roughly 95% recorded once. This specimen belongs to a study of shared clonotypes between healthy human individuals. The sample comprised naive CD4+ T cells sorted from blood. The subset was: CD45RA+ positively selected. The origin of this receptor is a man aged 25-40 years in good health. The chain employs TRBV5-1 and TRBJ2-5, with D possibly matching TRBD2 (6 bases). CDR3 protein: CASSLGGIQETQYF. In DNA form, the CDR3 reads TGCGCCAGCAGCCTCGGGGGTATACAAGAGACCCAGTACTTC.